This T cell receptor beta chain was found in a study of cytomegalovirus exposure and HLA in healthy donors. Study background: Roughly 85 million unique TCRs from HLA-typed donors were held in an early release of data.

Whole-study findings and limits: Earlier results showed most TCR beta V segments being productive about 87% or about 30% of the time. What TCR beta sequences reportedly achieved was accurate prediction of HLA-A and HLA-B alleles in most subjects.

This clone came up a few times. What it recognizes is unknown. With 60 Vbeta and 13 Jbeta primers, the PCR was carried out. Measured with immunoSEQ multiplex PCR; TCRdb has only the in-frame clones, and not every one. The sample holds about 200,000 clones, about 81% seen once. Germline V gives CDR1 MNHNS, CDR2 SASEGT. V lost 6 bases to trimming and J lost 2 bases; unmatched junction nucleotides: 1. This CDR3 contains 13 residues. This TCR was sampled from a woman in her thirties or forties in good health and CMV-seronegative. J is TRBJ2-7 and V is TRBV6-1, with TRBD1 matching 10 bases. Sequenced input: PBMCs. The CDR3, as DNA: TGTGCCAGCAGAGGACAGGGGGCCTACGAGCAGTACTTC. It specifies CASRGQGAYEQYF.